This T cell receptor beta chain was obtained from a study of blood T cell repertoires in COVID-19. The protocol was immunoSEQ multiplex PCR, while the TCRdb copy is restricted to in-frame clones and leaves out a portion. There are 85,000 to 100,000 clones in the sample; 65% to 90% occur only once, and under 4.5% lies in the top ten. Trimming at V came to 3 bases and at J to 4 bases, leaving 3 bases not matched to a gene. The CDR3 sequence is 13 residues long. CDR1 is SQVTM and CDR2 is ANQGSEA in the germline V gene. V and J are TRBV29-1 and TRBJ1-2; 9 bases match TRBD1. This receptor was obtained from a man in his sixties with acute or convalescent COVID-19. What was sequenced was peripheral blood. CDR3 residues: CSVEETGGYGYTF. For the CDR3, the DNA is TGCAGCGTTGAGGAGACAGGGGGCTATGGCTACACCTTC. Supplemented by reference TRBV29-1 and TRBJ1-2, the full variable domain reads SAVISQKPSRDICQRGTSLTIQCQVDSQVTMMFWYRQQPGQSLTLIATANQGSEATYESGFVIDKFPISRPNLTFSTLTVSNMSPEDSSIYLCSVEETGGYGYTFGSGTRLTVV.